This TCR beta chain was sequenced during a study of cytomegalovirus exposure and HLA in healthy donors. General study points: The productive fraction for most TCR beta V segments was about 87% or about 30% in an earlier analysis.

In regard to this clone: Its target is unknown. At one end the junction does not follow the germline gene, possibly because of a read error.

This CDR3 spans 14 amino acids. Germline CDR1 is SEHNR and CDR2 is FQNEAQ (reference sequence). 13 Jbeta primers and 60 Vbeta primers were used for the PCR. Produced via immunoSEQ multiplex PCR; TCRdb's table is partial and in-frame only. The sample records 150,000 or so clones, roughly 80% being singletons. The sequenced sample was PBMCs. The chain couples TRBV7-9 to TRBJ1-4, with D perhaps matching TRBD1 (6 bases). The clonotype originates from a woman aged 25 to 39 in good health and CMV-seronegative. The CDR3 spells CSSPPDGGAEKLFF. For the CDR3, the DNA is TGTTCCAGCCCCCCCGATGGGGGGGCTGAAAAACTGTTTTTT.